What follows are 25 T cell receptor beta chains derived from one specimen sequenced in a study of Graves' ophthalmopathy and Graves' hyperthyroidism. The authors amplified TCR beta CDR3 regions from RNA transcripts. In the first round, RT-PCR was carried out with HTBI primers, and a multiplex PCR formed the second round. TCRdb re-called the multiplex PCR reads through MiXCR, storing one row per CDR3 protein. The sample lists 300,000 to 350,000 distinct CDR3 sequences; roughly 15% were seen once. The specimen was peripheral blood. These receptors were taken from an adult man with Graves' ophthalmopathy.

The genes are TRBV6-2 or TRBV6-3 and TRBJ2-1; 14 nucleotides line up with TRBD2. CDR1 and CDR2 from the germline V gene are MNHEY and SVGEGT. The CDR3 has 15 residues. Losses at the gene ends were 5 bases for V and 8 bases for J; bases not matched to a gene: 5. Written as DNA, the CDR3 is TGTGCCAGCAGTGAGACTAGCGGGAGGGCCTATGAGCAGTTCTTC. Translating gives CASSETSGRAYEQFF.

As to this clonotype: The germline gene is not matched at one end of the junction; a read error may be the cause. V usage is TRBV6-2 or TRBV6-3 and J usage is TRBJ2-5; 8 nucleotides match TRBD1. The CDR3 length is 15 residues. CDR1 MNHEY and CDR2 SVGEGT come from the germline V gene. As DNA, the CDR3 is TGTGCCAGCAGTTGCGCGACAGGGGCGCAAGAGACTCAGTACTTC. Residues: CASSCATGAQETQYF.

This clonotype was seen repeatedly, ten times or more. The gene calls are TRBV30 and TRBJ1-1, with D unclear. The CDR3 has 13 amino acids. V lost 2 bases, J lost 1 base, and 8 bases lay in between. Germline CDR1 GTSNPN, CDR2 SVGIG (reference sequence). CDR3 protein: CAWSYGRNTEAFF. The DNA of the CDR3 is TGTGCCTGGAGTTATGGAAGGAACACTGAAGCTTTCTTT.

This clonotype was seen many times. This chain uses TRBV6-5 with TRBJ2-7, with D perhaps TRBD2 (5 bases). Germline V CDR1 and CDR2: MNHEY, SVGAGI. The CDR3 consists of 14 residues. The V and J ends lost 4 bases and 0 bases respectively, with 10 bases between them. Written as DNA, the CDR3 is TGTGCCAGCAGTTCCCCGAGCGGCTCCTACGAGCAGTACTTC. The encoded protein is CASSSPSGSYEQYF.

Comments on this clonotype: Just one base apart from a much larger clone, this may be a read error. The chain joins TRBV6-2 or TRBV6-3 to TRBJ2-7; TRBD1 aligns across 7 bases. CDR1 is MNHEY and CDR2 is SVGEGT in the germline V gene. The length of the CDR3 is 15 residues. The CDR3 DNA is TGTGTCAGCAGTGTAGGACAGGCTGGAAGTCCCGAGCAGTACTTC. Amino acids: CVSSVGQAGSPEQYF.

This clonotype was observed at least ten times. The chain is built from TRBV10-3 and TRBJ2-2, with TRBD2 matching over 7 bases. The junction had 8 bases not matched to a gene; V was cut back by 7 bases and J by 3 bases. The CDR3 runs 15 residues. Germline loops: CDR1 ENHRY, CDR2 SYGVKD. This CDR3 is CAITPGGGHTGELFF. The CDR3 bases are TGTGCCATCACCCCGGGCGGGGGTCACACCGGGGAGCTGTTTTTT.

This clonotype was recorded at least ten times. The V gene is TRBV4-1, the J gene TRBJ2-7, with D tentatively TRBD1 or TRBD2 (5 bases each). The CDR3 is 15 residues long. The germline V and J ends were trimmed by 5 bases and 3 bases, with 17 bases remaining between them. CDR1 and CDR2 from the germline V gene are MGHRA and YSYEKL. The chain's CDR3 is CASSLDPGRNYEQYF. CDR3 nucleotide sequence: TGCGCCAGCAGCTTGGATCCGGGACGGAACTACGAGCAGTACTTC.

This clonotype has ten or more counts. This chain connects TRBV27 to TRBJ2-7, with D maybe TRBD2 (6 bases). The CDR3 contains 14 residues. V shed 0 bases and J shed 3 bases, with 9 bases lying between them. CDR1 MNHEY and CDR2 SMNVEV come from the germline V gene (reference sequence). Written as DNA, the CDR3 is TGTGCCAGCAGTTTATCGGCTAGCGTCTACGAGCAGTACTTC. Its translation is CASSLSASVYEQYF.

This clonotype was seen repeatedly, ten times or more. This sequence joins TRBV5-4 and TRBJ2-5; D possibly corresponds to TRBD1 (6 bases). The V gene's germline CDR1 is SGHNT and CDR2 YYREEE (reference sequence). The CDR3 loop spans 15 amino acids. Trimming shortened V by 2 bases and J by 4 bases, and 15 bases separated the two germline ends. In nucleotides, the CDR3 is TGTGCCAGCAGCTTAGATCCCAGGGGCGGAGAGACCCAGTACTTC. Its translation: CASSLDPRGGETQYF.

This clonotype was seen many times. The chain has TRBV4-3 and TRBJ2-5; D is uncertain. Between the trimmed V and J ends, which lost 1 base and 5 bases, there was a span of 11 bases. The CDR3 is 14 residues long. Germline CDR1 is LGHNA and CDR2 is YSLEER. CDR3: CASSQVYRAETQYF. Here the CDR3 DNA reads TGCGCCAGCAGCCAAGTGTATAGGGCGGAGACCCAGTACTTC.

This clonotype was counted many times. CDR3 amino acids: CASNRRVNTEAFF. The CDR3 DNA follows: TGTGCCAGTAATCGCAGGGTGAACACTGAAGCTTTCTTT. The chain uses TRBV19 and TRBJ1-1, with TRBD1 as a possible D gene (5 bases). Germline V gene sequence: CDR1 LNHDA, CDR2 SQIVND (reference sequence). V was trimmed by 7 bases and J by 0 bases, leaving 9 bases between them. The CDR3 is 13 amino acids.

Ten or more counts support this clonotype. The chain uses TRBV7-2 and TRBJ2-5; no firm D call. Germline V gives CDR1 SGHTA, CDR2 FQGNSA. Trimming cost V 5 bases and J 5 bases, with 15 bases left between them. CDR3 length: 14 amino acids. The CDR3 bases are TGTGCCAGCAGCCCCCCCTCTAGGCCCGAGACCCAGTACTTC. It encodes CASSPPSRPETQYF.

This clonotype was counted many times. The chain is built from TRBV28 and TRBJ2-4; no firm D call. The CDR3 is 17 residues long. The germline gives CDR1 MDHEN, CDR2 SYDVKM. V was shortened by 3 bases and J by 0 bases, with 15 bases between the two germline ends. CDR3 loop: CASSFSTELLAKNIQYF. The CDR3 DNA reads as TGTGCCAGCAGTTTTTCTACAGAGCTACTAGCCAAAAACATTCAGTACTTC. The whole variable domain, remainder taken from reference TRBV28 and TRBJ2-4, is DVKVTQSSRYLVKRTGEKVFLECVQDMDHENMFWYRQDPGLGLRLIYFSYDVKMKEKGDIPEGYSVSREKKERFSLILESASTNQTSMYLCASSFSTELLAKNIQYFGAGTRLSVL.

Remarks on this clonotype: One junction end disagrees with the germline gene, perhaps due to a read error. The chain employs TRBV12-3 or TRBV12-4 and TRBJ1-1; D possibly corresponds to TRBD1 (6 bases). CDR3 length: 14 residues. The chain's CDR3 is CASRSLGGNAEAFF. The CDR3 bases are TGTGCCAGCAGGTCCCTAGGGGGGAACGCTGAAGCTTTCTTT.

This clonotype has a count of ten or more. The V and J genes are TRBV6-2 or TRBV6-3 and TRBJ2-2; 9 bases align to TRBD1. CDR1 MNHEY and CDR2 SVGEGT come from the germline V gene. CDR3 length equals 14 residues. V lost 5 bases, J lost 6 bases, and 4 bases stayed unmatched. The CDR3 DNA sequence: TGTGCCAGCAGTCGACAGGGGGTGTCCGGGGAGCTGTTTTTT. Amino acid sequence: CASSRQGVSGELFF.

CDR3: CASRPALLNYGYTF. The CDR3 nucleotides read TGTGCCAGCAGGCCAGCCCTATTAAACTATGGCTACACCTTC. The rearrangement joins TRBV28 to TRBJ1-2; D call uncertain. The germline CDR1 and CDR2 sequences are MDHEN and SYDVKM. CDR3 length: 14 residues. Trimming removed 6 bases from V and 2 bases from J, with 13 bases in between.

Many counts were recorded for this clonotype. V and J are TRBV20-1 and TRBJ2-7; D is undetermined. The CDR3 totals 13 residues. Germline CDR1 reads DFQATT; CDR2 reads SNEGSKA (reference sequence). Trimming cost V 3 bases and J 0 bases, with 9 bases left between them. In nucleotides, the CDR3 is TGCAGTGCTAGCCGATCGTACTCCTACGAGCAGTACTTC. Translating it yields CSASRSYSYEQYF.

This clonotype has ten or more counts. CDR3 amino acids: CASSIPDRGHTRDQPQHF. In nucleotides, the CDR3 is TGTGCCAGTAGTATCCCGGACAGGGGGCACACTAGGGATCAGCCCCAGCATTTT. V and J are TRBV19 and TRBJ1-5; 11 nucleotides agree with TRBD1. The J segment lost 5 bases and the V segment lost 3 bases, leaving 12 bases of the junction unmatched. The CDR3 spans 18 residues. Germline V lookup: CDR1 LNHDA, CDR2 SQIVND (reference sequence).

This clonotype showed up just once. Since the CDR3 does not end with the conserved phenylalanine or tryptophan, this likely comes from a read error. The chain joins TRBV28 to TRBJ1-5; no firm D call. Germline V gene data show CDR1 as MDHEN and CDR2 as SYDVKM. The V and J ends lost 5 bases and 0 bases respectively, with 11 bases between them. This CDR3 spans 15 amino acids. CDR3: CASSQDWLSNQPQHL. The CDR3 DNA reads TGTGCCAGCAGTCAAGACTGGCTTAGCAATCAGCCCCAGCATCTT.

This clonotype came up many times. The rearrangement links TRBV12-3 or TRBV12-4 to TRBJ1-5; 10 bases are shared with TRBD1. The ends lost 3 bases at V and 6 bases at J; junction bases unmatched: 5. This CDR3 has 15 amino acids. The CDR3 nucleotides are TGTGCCAGCAGTTTCGGGACAGGGGTTCCTCAGCCCCAGCATTTT. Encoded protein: CASSFGTGVPQPQHF.

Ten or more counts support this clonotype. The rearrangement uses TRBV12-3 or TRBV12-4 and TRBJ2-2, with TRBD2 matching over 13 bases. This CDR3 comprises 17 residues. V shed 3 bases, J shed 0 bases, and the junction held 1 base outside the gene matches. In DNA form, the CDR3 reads TGTGCCAGCAGTTTCGGGACTAGCGGGACGAACACCGGGGAGCTGTTTTTT. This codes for CASSFGTSGTNTGELFF.

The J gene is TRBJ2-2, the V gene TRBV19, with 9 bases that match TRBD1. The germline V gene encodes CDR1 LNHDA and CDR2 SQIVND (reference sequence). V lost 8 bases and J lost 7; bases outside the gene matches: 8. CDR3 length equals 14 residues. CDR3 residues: CASGRQGENGELFF. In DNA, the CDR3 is TGTGCCAGTGGTCGACAGGGGGAGAACGGGGAGCTGTTTTTT.

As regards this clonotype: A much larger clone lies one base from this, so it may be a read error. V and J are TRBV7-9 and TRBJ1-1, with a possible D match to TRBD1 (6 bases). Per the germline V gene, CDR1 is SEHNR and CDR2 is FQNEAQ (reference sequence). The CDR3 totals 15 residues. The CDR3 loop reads CVSSPRQGSGTEAFF. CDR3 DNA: TGTGTCAGCAGCCCCCGCCAGGGGAGTGGCACTGAAGCTTTCTTT. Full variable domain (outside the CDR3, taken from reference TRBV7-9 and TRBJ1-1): DTGVSQNPRHKITKRGQNVTFRCDPISEHNRLYWYRQTLGQGPEFLTYFQNEAQLEKSRLLSDRFSAERPKGSFSTLEIQRTEQGDSAMYLCVSSPRQGSGTEAFFGQGTRLTVV.

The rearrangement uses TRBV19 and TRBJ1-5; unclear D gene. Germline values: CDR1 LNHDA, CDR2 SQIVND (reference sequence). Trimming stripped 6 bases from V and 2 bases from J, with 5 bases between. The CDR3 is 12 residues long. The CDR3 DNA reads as TGTGCCAGTAGGTACGGCAATCAGCCCCAGCATTTT. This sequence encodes CASRYGNQPQHF. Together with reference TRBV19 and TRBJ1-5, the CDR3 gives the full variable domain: DGGITQSPKYLFRKEGQNVTLSCEQNLNHDAMYWYRQDPGQGLRLIYYSQIVNDFQKGDIAEGYSVSREKKESFPLTVTSAQKNPTAFYLCASRYGNQPQHFGDGTRLSIL.

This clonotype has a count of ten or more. The CDR3 region is CATTLSRSAVTEQYF. CDR3 DNA: TGTGCCACCACTCTCAGTAGGAGCGCAGTCACAGAGCAGTACTTC. This chain uses TRBV6-1 with TRBJ2-7; D ambiguous. The CDR3 sequence is 15 residues long. V lost 10 bases and J 7 bases, leaving 26 bases between the germline ends. CDR1 is MNHNS, CDR2 SASEGT, per germline.